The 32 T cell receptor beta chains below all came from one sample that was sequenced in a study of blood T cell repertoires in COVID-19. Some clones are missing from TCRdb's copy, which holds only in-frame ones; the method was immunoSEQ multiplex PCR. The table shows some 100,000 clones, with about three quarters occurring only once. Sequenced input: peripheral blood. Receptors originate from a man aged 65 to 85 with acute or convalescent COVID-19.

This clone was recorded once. The CDR3 loop is CAWASGTDQGYTF. CDR3 bases: TGTGCCTGGGCCTCAGGGACAGACCAGGGCTACACCTTC. The chain uses TRBV30 and TRBJ1-2, with 7 bases matching TRBD1. The CDR3 length is 13 residues. J gave up 8 bases and V 5 bases, and 11 bases lay outside the gene matches. The V gene's germline CDR1 is GTSNPN and CDR2 SVGIG (reference sequence).

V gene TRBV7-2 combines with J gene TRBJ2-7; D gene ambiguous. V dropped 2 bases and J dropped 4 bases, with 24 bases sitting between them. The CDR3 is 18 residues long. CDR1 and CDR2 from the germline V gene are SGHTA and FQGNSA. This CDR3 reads CASSLCNLSYCAPYEQYF. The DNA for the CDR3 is TGTGCCAGCAGCTTATGCAATTTATCCTACTGCGCCCCGTACGAGCAGTACTTC.

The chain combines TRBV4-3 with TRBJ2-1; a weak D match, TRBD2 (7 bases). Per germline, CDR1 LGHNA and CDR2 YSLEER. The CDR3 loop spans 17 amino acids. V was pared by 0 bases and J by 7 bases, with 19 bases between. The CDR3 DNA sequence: TGCGCCAGCAGCCAAGAGGATAGGAGGGGGGGCATGAATGAGCAGTTCTTC. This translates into CASSQEDRRGGMNEQFF.

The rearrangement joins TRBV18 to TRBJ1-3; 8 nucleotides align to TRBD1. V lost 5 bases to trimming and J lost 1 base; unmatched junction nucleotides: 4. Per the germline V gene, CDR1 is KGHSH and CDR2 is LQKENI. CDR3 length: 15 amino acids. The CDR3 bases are TGTGCCAGCTCAGGCGACAGGGGTTCTGGAAACACCATATATTTT. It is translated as CASSGDRGSGNTIYF.

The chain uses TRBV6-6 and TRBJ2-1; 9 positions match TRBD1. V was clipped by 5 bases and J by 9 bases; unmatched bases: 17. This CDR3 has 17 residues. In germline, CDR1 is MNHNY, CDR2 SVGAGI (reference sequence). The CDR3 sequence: CASSRLTGGLRTGEQFF. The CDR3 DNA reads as TGTGCCAGCAGTAGATTGACAGGGGGACTACGCACGGGTGAGCAGTTCTTC.

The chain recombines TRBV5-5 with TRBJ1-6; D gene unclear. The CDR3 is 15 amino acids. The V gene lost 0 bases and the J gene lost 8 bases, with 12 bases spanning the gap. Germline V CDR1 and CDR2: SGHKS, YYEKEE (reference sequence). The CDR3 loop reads CASSLGHSADSPLHF. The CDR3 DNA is TGTGCCAGCAGCTTGGGGCATTCCGCGGATTCACCCCTCCACTTT.

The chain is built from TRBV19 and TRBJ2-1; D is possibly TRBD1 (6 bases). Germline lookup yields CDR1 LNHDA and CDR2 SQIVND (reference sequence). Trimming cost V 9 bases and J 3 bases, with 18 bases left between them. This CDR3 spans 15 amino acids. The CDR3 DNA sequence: TGTGCCAGCCGGACAGCCGAGGGTGGCTACAATGAGCAGTTCTTC. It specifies CASRTAEGGYNEQFF.

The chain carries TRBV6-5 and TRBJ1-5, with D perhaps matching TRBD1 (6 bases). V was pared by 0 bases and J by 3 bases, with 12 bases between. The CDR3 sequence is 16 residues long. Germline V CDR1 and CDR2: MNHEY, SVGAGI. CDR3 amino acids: CASSYSTGGNNQPQHF. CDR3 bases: TGTGCCAGCAGTTACTCGACGGGGGGCAACAATCAGCCCCAGCATTTT.

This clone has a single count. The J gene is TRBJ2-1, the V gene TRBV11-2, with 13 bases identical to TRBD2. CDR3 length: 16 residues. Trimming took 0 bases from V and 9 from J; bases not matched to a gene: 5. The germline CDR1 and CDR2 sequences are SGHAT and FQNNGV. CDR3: CASSLDPGLAGAEQFF. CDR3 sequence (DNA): TGTGCCAGCAGCTTAGACCCCGGACTAGCGGGGGCTGAGCAGTTCTTC.

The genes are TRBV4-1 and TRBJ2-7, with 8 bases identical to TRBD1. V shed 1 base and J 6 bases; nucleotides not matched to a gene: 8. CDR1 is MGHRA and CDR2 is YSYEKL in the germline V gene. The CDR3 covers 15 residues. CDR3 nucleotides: TGCGCCAGCAGCCAAGTGACGCAGGGGGCGCGCGAGCAGTACTTC. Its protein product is CASSQVTQGAREQYF.

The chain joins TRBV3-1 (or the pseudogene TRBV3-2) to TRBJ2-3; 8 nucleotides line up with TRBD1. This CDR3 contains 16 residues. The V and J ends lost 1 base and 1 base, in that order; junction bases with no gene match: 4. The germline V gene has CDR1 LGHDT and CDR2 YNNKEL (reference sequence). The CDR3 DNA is TGTGCCAGCAGCCAAGGGAACAGGGGGGGCACAGATACGCAGTATTTT. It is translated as CASSQGNRGGTDTQYF.

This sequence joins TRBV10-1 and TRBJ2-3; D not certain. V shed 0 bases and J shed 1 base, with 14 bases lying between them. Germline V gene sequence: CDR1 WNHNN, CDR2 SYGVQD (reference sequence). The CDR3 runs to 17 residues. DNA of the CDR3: TGCGCCAGCAGTGAGTCGAGGAGAGGCGTCGGCACAGATACGCAGTATTTT. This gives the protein CASSESRRGVGTDTQYF.

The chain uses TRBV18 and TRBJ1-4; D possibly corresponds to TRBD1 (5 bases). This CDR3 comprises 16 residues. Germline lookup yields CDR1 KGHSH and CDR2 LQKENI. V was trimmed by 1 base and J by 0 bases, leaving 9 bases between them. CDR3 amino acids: CASSPQDTATNEKLFF. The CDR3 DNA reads TGTGCCAGCTCACCACAGGACACGGCAACTAATGAAAAACTGTTTTTT.

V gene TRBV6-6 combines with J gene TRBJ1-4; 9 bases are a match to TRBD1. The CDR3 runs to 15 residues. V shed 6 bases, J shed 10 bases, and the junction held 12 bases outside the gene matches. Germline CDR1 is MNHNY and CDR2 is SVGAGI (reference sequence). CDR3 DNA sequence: TGTGCCAGCAGGTCCAGCGGGACAGGGTCAGGAAAACTGTTTTTT. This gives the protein CASRSSGTGSGKLFF.

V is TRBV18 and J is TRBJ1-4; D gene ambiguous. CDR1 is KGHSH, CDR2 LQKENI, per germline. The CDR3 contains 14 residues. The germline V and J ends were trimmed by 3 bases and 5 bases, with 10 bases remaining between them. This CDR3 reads CASSPRTGNEKLFF. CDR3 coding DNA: TGTGCCAGCTCACCGCGGACGGGAAATGAAAAACTGTTTTTT.

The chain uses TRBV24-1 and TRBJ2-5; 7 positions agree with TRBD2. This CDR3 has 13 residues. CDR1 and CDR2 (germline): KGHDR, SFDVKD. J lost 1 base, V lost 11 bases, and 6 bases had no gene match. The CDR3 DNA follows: TGTGCCAGCCAGCGGGGCTTCCAAGAGACCCAGTACTTC. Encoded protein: CASQRGFQETQYF.

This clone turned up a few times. The DNA of the CDR3 is TGCAGCGCTGTACTAGCGGGAGGGGTTGAGCAGTTCTTC. Its protein is CSAVLAGGVEQFF. This chain connects TRBV29-1 to TRBJ2-1, with TRBD2 identical over 13 bases. The CDR3 runs to 13 residues. CDR1 is SQVTM and CDR2 is ANQGSEA in the germline V gene. Trimming removed 7 bases from V and 9 bases from J; junction bases left unmatched: 6.

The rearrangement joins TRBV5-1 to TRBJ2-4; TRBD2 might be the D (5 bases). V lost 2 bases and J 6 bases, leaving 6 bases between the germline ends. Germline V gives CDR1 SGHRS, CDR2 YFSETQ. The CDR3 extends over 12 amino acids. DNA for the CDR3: TGCGCCAGCAGCTTCGAGGGAAACATTCAGTACTTC. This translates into CASSFEGNIQYF.

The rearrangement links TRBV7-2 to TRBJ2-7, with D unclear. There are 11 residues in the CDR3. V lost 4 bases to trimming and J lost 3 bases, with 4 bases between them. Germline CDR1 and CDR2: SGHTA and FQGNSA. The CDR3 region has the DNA TGTGCCAGCAGCTCGTTCTACGAGCAGTACTTC. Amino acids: CASSSFYEQYF.

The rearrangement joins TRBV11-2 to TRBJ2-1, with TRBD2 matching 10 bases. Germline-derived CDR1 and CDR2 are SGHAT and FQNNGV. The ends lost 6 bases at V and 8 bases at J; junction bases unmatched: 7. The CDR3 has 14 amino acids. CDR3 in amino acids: CASSPGLASDEQFF. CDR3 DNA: TGTGCCAGCAGTCCGGGACTAGCGTCCGATGAGCAGTTCTTC.

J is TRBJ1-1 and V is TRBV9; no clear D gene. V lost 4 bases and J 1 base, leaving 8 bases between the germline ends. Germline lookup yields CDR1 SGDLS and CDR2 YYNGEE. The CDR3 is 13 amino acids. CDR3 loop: CASSLSGNTEAFF. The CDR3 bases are TGTGCCAGCAGCCTTAGCGGGAACACTGAAGCTTTCTTT.

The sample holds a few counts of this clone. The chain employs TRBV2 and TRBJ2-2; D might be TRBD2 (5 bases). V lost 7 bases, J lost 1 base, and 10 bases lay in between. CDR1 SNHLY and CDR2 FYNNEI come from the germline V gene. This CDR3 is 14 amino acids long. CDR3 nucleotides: TGTGCCAGCAAGGGCAGCGGGAACACCGGGGAGCTGTTTTTT. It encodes CASKGSGNTGELFF.

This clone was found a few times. CDR3 bases: TGTGCCAGCAGAGGGACAGGCTGGGACTATGGCTACACCTTC. It translates to CASRGTGWDYGYTF. The V call is TRBV2, the J call TRBJ1-2; 8 bases agree with TRBD1. This CDR3 contains 14 residues. Germline-derived CDR1 and CDR2 are SNHLY and FYNNEI. The J segment lost 3 bases and the V segment lost 6 bases, leaving 6 bases of the junction unmatched.

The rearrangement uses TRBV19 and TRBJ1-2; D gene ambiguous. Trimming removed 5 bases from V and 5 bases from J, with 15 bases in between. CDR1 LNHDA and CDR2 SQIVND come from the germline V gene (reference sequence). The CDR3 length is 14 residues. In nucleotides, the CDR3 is TGTGCCAGTAGTCCCACGACGGGTAGATATGGCTACACCTTC. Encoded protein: CASSPTTGRYGYTF.

This CDR3 is CASSLYGGGAGELFF. In DNA, the CDR3 is TGTGCCAGCAGCTTATATGGCGGGGGGGCCGGGGAGCTGTTTTTT. The J gene is TRBJ2-2, the V gene TRBV7-2; 9 bases are shared with TRBD2. The CDR3 totals 15 residues. Germline assignment: CDR1 SGHTA and CDR2 FQGNSA. The V segment lost 2 bases and the J segment 6 bases; nucleotides outside the gene matches: 4.

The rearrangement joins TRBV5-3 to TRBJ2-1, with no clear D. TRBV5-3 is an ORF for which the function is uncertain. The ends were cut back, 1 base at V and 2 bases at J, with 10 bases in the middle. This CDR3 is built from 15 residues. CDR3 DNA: TGTGCCAGAAGCTTGTGTTCTTACACCTACAATGAGCAGTTCTTC. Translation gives CARSLCSYTYNEQFF.

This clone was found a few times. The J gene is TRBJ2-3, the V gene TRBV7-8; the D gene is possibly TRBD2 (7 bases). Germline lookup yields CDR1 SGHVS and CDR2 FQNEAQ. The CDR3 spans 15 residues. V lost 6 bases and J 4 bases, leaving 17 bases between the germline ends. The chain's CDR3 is CASSLGGAGADTQYF. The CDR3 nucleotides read TGTGCCAGCAGTCTTGGGGGGGCGGGCGCAGATACGCAGTATTTT.

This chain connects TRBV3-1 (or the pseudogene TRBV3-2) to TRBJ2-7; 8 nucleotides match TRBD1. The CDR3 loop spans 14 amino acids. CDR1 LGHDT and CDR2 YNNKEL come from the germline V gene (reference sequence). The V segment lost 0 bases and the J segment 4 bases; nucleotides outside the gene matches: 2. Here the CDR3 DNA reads TGTGCCAGCAGCCAAGACGACAGGGGATACGAGCAGTACTTC. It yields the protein CASSQDDRGYEQYF.

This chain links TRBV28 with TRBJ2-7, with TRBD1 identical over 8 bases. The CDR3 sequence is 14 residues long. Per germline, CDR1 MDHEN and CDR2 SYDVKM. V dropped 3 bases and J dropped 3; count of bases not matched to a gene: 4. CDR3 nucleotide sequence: TGTGCCAGCAGTTTCCTGGACAGGGACTACGAGCAGTACTTC. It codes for CASSFLDRDYEQYF.

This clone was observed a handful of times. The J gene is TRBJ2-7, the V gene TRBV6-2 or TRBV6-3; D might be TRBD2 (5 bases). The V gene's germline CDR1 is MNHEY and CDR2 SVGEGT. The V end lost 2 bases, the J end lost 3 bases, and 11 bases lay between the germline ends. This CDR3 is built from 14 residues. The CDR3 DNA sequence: TGTGCCAGCAGTTACACGAGGACTCACTACGAGCAGTACTTC. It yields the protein CASSYTRTHYEQYF.

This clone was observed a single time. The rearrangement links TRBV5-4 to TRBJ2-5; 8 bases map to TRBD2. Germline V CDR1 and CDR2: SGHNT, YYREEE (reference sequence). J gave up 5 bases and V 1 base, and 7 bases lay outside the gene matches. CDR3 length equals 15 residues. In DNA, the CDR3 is TGTGCCAGCAGCTTGCGGACTAGCTGGAAGGAGACCCAGTACTTC. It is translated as CASSLRTSWKETQYF. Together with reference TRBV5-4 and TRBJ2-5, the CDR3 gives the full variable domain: ETGVTQSPTHLIKTRGQQVTLRCSSQSGHNTVSWYQQALGQGPQFIFQYYREEENGRGNFPPRFSGLQFPNYSSELNVNALELDDSALYLCASSLRTSWKETQYFGPGTRLLVL.

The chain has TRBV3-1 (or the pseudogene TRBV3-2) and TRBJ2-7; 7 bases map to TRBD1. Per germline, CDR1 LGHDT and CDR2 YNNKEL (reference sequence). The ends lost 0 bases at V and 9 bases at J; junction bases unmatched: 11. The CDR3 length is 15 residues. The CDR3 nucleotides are TGTGCCAGCAGCCAAGAAGGGCGAGGGGGCTTGGGGCAGTACTTC. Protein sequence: CASSQEGRGGLGQYF.